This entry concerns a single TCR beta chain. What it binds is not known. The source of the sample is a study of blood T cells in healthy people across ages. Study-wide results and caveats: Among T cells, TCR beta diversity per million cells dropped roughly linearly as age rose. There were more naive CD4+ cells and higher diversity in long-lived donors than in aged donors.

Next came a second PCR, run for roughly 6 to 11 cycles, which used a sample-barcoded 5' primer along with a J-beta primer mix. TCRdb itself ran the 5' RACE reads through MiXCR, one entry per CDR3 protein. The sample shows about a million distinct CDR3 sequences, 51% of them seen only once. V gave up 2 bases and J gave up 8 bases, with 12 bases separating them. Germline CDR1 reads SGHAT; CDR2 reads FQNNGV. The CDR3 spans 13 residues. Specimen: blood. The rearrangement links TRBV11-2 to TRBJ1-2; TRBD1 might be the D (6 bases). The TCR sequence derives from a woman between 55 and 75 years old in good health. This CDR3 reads CASSLRPGVGYTF. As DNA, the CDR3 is TGTGCCAGCAGCTTAAGGCCAGGGGTCGGCTACACCTTC.